The text below deals with one T cell receptor (beta chain). The sample comes from a study of blood T cell repertoires in COVID-19. The germline CDR1 and CDR2 sequences are GTSNPN and SVGIG (reference sequence). The CDR3 runs to 15 residues. V lost 2 bases, J lost 4 bases, and 5 bases stayed unmatched. Measured with immunoSEQ multiplex PCR; TCRdb has only the in-frame clones, and not every one. The sample includes some 340,000 clones, 90% to 95% of them seen just once. The chain has TRBV30 and TRBJ2-2; 9 bases map to TRBD1. This receptor was taken from a young woman who had been exposed to COVID-19. The sample consisted of PBMCs or T cells enriched from blood (not recorded which). CDR3: CAWSPRTGVTGELFF. DNA of the CDR3: TGTGCCTGGAGTCCCCGGACAGGGGTCACCGGGGAGCTGTTTTTT.